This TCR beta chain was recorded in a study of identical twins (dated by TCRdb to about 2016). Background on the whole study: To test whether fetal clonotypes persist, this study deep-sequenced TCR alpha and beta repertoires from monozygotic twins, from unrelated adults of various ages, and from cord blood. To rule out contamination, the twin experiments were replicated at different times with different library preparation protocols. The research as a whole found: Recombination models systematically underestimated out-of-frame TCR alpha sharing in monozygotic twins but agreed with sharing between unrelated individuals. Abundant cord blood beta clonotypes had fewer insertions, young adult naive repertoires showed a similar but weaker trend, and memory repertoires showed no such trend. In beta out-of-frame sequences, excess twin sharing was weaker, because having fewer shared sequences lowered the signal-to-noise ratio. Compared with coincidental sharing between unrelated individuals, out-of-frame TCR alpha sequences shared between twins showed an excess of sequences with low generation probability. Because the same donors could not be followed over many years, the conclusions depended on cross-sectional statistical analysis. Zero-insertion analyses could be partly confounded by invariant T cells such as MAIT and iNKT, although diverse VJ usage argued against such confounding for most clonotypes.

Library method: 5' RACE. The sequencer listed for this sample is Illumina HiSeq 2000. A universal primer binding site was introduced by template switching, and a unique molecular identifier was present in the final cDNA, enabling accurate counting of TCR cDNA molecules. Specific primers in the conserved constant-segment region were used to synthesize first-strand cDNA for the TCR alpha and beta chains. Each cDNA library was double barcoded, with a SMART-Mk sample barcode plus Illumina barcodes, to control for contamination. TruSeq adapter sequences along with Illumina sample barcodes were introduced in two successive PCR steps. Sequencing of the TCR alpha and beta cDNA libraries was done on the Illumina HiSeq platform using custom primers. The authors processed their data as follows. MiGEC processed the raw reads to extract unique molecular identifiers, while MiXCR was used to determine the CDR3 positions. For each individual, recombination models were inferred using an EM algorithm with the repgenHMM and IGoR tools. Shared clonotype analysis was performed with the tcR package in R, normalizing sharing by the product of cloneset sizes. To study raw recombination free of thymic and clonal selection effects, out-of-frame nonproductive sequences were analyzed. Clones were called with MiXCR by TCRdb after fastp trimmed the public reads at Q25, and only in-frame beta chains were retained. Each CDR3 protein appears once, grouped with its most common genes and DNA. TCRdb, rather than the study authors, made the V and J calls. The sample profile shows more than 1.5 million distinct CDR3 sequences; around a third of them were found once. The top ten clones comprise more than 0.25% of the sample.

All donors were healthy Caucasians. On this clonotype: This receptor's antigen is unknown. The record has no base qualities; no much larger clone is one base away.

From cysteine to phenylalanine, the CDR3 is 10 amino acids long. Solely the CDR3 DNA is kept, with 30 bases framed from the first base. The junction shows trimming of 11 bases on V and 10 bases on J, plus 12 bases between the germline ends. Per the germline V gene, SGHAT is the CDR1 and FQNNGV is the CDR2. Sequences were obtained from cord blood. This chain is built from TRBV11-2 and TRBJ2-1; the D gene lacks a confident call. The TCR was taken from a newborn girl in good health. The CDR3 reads CAVELGEQFF. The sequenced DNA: TGTGCCGTAGAGTTGGGGGAGCAGTTCTTC.